This entry describes one T cell receptor beta chain. This specimen belongs to a study of blood T cell repertoires in COVID-19. Per the germline V gene, CDR1 is MNHEY and CDR2 is SVGAGI. The germline V and J ends were trimmed by 0 bases and 5 bases, with 13 bases remaining between them. The CDR3 loop spans 15 amino acids. Profiling relied on immunoSEQ multiplex PCR, and the TCRdb table lists in-frame clones only, not all of them. Of around 200,000 clones in the sample, about nine tenths were seen once. The material sequenced was PBMCs or T cells enriched from blood (not recorded which). This rearrangement joins TRBV6-5 to TRBJ1-2; unclear D gene. The origin of this receptor is a woman in her forties with acute COVID-19. The CDR3 is CASSYSNEVFYGYTF. CDR3 coding DNA: TGTGCCAGCAGTTACTCGAATGAGGTCTTTTATGGCTACACCTTC.